The rows below give T cell receptor beta chains drawn from one sample of a study of immune cell composition in non-small cell lung cancer. TCRdb's copy holds only in-frame clones and misses some; the assay was immunoSEQ multiplex PCR. The sample lists about 9,600 clones, under 80% occurring once. Sequencing used lung tumor tissue. The receptors shown here come from a human donor with non-small cell lung cancer. Both conserved end residues are part of each CDR3. The order of the fields is J gene, D gene, V gene, clone size, CDR3 protein, CDR3 DNA. A D gene is named only where the DNA matches it firmly. The size entry is marked missing in some rows and otherwise reads once, few, many or a size class.

TRBJ2-2 | NA | TRBV5-8 | NA | CASSLDSGGSGELFF | TGTGCCAGCAGCTTGGATAGCGGAGGTTCCGGGGAGCTGTTTTTT
TRBJ2-2 | NA | TRBV11-2 | few | CASSLDGQGSSTGELFF | TGTGCCAGCAGCTTAGATGGGCAGGGATCCAGCACCGGGGAGCTGTTTTTT
TRBJ1-3 | TRBD1 | TRBV4-1 | NA | CASSHLTGVVGNTIYF | TGCGCCAGCAGCCACCTAACAGGGGTAGTCGGAAACACCATATATTTT
TRBJ1-6 | TRBD1 | TRBV30 | few | CAWWQGAVGSPLHF | TGTGCCTGGTGGCAGGGGGCGGTTGGATCACCCCTCCACTTT
TRBJ2-7 | NA | TRBV19 | large | CASSITGSRGADEQYF | TGTGCCAGTAGTATTACGGGGTCACGGGGGGCCGACGAGCAGTACTTC
TRBJ2-5 | NA | TRBV4-1 | once | CASSQVGEETQYF | TGCGCCAGCAGCCAAGTGGGGGAAGAGACCCAGTACTTC
TRBJ2-6 | TRBD1 | TRBV5-1 | once | CASSSGGASGANVLTF | TGCGCCAGCAGCTCAGGGGGCGCCTCTGGGGCCAACGTCCTGACTTTC
TRBJ2-1 | TRBD2 | TRBV5-1 | NA | CASSLAPSGGYNEQFF | TGCGCCAGCAGCTTGGCTCCCAGCGGGGGTTACAATGAGCAGTTCTTC
TRBJ2-7 | TRBD2 | TRBV9 | NA | CASSSGFSGGLYEQYF | TGTGCCAGCAGCTCTGGGTTTAGCGGGGGGTTGTACGAGCAGTACTTC
TRBJ2-1 | NA | TRBV5-4 | few | CASSLDRKRQFF | TGTGCCAGCAGCTTAGACCGAAAGAGGCAGTTCTTC
TRBJ1-2 | TRBD1 | TRBV5-6 | NA | CASSVQGAENYGYTF | TGTGCCAGCAGCGTACAGGGGGCCGAGAACTATGGCTACACCTTC
TRBJ1-2 | NA | TRBV5-4 | NA | CASSSLVGGGNYGYTF | TGTGCCAGCAGCTCTCTAGTTGGGGGAGGGAACTATGGCTACACCTTC
TRBJ2-1 | NA | TRBV7-2 | NA | CASSLDTFLSSYNEQFF | TGTGCCAGCAGCTTAGACACTTTTCTCAGCTCCTACAATGAGCAGTTCTTC
TRBJ1-2 | NA | TRBV18 | once | CASSPLAWRLPGYTF | TGTGCCAGCTCACCCCTAGCTTGGAGGCTTCCGGGCTACACCTTC
TRBJ2-7 | TRBD1 | TRBV5-1 | once | CASSLAGTGTGEQYF | TGCGCCAGCAGCTTGGCCGGGACAGGGACGGGCGAGCAGTACTTC
TRBJ1-2 | NA | TRBV19 | once | CATILGRGYTF | TGTGCCACTATCCTGGGAAGGGGCTACACCTTC
TRBJ2-1 | NA | TRBV15 | NA | CATSNKLGNEQFF | TGTGCCACCAGCAATAAGTTAGGCAATGAGCAGTTCTTC
TRBJ2-2 | TRBD1 | TRBV19 | NA | CASSKQRGQGPGELFF | TGTGCCAGTAGTAAGCAACGGGGACAGGGACCCGGGGAGCTGTTTTTT
TRBJ2-7 | NA | TRBV20-1 | NA | CSARDIDEQYF | TGCAGTGCTAGAGATATTGACGAGCAGTACTTC
TRBJ2-6 | NA | TRBV28 | NA | CASRTSGANVLTF | TGTGCCAGCAGGACCTCTGGGGCCAACGTCCTGACTTTC
TRBJ1-1 | NA | TRBV18 | NA | CASSPAAKGTEAFF | TGTGCCAGCTCACCGGCCGCGAAAGGGACTGAAGCTTTCTTT
TRBJ1-6 | NA | TRBV19 | NA | CASSSSASSYNSPLHF | TGTGCCAGTAGTTCGAGTGCGAGCTCCTATAATTCACCCCTCCACTTT
TRBJ2-7 | NA | TRBV6-5 | once | CASSPQGSVSYEQYF | TGTGCCAGCAGTCCACAGGGTTCAGTAAGCTACGAGCAGTACTTC
TRBJ2-5 | TRBD2 | TRBV7-6 | NA | CASSLGLAGGETQYF | TGTGCCAGCAGCTTAGGACTAGCGGGGGGAGAGACCCAGTACTTC
TRBJ2-6 | TRBD2 | TRBV18 | NA | CASSPFGGTNSGANVLTF | TGTGCCAGCTCACCGTTCGGGGGGACCAACTCTGGGGCCAACGTCCTGACTTTC
TRBJ2-5 | TRBD2 | TRBV9 | NA | CASSVGSGGAHAQETQYF | TGTGCCAGCAGCGTCGGAAGCGGGGGGGCTCATGCCCAAGAGACCCAGTACTTC
TRBJ2-1 | TRBD2 | TRBV11-2 | NA | CATVAGNEQFF | TGTGCCACTGTAGCGGGAAACGAGCAGTTCTTC
TRBJ2-5 | TRBD1 | TRBV7-7 | NA | CASSYSGGEGETQYF | TGTGCTAGCAGCTATTCAGGGGGAGAGGGAGAGACCCAGTACTTC
TRBJ1-5 | TRBD1 | TRBV2 | NA | CASRGRTGINQPQHF | TGTGCCAGCAGGGGGCGGACAGGGATCAATCAGCCCCAGCATTTT
TRBJ2-7 | NA | TRBV5-1 | NA | CASRFVTDSYEQYF | TGCGCCAGCAGATTTGTGACGGATTCCTACGAGCAGTACTTC
TRBJ2-2 | TRBD2 | TRBV18 | NA | CASSPKAGVYTGELFF | TGTGCCAGCTCACCAAAAGCGGGAGTGTATACCGGGGAGCTGTTTTTT
TRBJ1-2 | NA | TRBV27 | NA | CASSLQGADGYTF | TGTGCCAGCAGCCTCCAGGGAGCAGATGGCTACACCTTC
TRBJ1-6 | TRBD1 | TRBV2 | large | CAVLEGAIGSPLHF | TGTGCCGTCCTGGAGGGGGCCATTGGGTCACCCCTCCACTTT
TRBJ2-3 | NA | TRBV4-2 | NA | CASSQTGGNTDTQYF | TGTGCCAGCAGCCAAACAGGTGGAAACACAGATACGCAGTATTTT
TRBJ2-1 | NA | TRBV7-9 | NA | CASSEEGGRSYNEQFF | TGTGCCAGCAGCGAGGAGGGGGGGAGATCCTACAATGAGCAGTTCTTC
TRBJ2-5 | NA | TRBV11-3 | NA | CASLPEETQYF | TGTGCCAGCCTACCCGAAGAGACCCAGTACTTC
TRBJ1-2 | TRBD1 | TRBV2 | hyperexpanded | CASRGQGGANYGYTF | TGTGCCAGCAGGGGACAGGGGGGGGCTAACTATGGCTACACCTTC
TRBJ1-2 | TRBD1 | TRBV7-2 | NA | CASSLGGGDRAGYTF | TGTGCCAGCAGCTTAGGGGGCGGGGACAGGGCTGGCTACACCTTC
TRBJ2-1 | NA | TRBV21-1 | once | CASSPRRLLAGGSGFF | TGTGCCAGCAGCCCACGCCGGCTGCTAGCGGGGGGGTCGGGGTTCTTC
TRBJ2-2 | NA | TRBV5-6 | once | CASSFAPTGELFF | TGTGCCAGCAGCTTTGCGCCGACCGGGGAGCTGTTTTTT
TRBJ1-2 | TRBD1 | TRBV27 | once | CASSLRQGAGGYTF | TGTGCCAGCAGTTTAAGACAGGGGGCTGGGGGCTACACCTTC
TRBJ2-1 | NA | TRBV5-8 | NA | CASSLGEPYNEQFF | TGTGCCAGCAGCTTGGGCGAACCCTACAATGAGCAGTTCTTC
TRBJ2-1 | NA | TRBV11-1 | once | CASSPLGPLNNEQFF | TGTGCCAGCAGCCCCCTGGGGCCGCTTAACAATGAGCAGTTCTTC
TRBJ2-3 | NA | TRBV4-2 | NA | CASSLTDARTDTQYF | TGTGCCAGCAGCTTGACAGACGCCCGCACAGATACGCAGTATTTT
TRBJ1-1 | NA | TRBV7-8 | NA | CASSLTGAEAFF | TGTGCCAGCAGCTTAACTGGAGCAGAAGCTTTCTTT
TRBJ1-3 | NA | TRBV7-6 | NA | CASSIEGNTIYF | TGTGCCAGCAGCATCGAAGGAAACACCATATATTTT
TRBJ2-2 | NA | TRBV29-1 | NA | CSVGQTYTGELFF | TGCAGCGTAGGACAGACCTATACCGGGGAGCTGTTTTTT
TRBJ1-2 | TRBD1 | TRBV27 | NA | CASSPYRGNNYGYTF | TGTGCCAGCAGTCCTTACAGGGGAAATAACTATGGCTACACCTTC